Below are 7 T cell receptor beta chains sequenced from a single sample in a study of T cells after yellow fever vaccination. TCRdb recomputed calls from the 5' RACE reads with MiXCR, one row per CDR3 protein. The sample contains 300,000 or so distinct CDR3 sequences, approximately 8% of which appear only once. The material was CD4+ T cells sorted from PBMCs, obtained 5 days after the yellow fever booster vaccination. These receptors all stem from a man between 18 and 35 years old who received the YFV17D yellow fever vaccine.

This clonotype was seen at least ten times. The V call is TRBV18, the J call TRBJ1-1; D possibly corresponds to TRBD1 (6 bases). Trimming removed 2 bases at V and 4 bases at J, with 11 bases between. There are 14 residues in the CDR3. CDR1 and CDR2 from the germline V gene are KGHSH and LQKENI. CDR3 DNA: TGTGCCAGCTCACCAAGCGGGGGCCTCACTGAAGCTTTCTTT. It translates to CASSPSGGLTEAFF. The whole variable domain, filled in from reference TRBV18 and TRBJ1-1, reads NAGVMQNPRHLVRRRGQEARLRCSPMKGHSHVYWYRQLPEEGLKFMVYLQKENIIDESGMPKERFSAEFPKEGPSILRIQQVVRGDSAAYFCASSPSGGLTEAFFGQGTRLTVV.

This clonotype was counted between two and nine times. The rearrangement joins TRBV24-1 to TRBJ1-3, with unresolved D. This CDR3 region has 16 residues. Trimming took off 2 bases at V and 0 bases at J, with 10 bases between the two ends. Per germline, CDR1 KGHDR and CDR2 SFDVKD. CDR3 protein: CATSDSTVSSGNTIYF. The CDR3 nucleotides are TGTGCCACCAGTGATTCGACGGTTAGCTCTGGAAACACCATATATTTT.

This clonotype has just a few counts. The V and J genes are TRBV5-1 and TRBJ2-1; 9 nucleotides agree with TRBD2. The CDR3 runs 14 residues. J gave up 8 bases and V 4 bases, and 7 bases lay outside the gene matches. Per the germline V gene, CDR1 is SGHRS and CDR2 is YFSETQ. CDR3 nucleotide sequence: TGCGCCAGCAGCCCGCGGACTAGCGTGGATGAGCAGTTCTTC. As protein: CASSPRTSVDEQFF.

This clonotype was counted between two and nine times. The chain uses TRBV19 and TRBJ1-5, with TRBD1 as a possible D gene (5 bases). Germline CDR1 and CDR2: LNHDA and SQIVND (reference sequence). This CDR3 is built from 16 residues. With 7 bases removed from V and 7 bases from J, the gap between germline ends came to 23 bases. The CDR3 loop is CASIPSEGKGRQPQHF. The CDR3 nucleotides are TGTGCCAGTATCCCTTCAGAGGGGAAGGGAAGGCAGCCCCAGCATTTT. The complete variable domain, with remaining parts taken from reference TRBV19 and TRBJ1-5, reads DGGITQSPKYLFRKEGQNVTLSCEQNLNHDAMYWYRQDPGQGLRLIYYSQIVNDFQKGDIAEGYSVSREKKESFPLTVTSAQKNPTAFYLCASIPSEGKGRQPQHFGDGTRLSIL.

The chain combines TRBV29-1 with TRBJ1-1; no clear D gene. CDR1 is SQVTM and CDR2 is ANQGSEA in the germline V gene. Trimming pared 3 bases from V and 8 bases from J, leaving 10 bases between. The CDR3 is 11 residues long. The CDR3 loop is CSVDERLEAFF. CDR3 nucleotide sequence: TGCAGCGTTGATGAGCGCCTCGAAGCTTTCTTT.

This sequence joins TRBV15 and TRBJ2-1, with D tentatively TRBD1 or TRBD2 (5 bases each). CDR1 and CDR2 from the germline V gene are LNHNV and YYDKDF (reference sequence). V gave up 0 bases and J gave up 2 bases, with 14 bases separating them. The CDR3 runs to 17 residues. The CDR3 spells CATSREDIRGPYNEQFF. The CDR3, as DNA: TGTGCCACCAGCAGAGAAGACATCCGGGGCCCCTACAATGAGCAGTTCTTC.

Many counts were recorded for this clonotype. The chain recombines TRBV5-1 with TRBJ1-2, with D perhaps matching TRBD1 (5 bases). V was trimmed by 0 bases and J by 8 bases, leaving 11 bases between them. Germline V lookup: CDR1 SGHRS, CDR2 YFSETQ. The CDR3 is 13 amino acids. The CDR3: CASSLGDSFGYTF. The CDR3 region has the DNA TGCGCCAGCAGCTTGGGCGACAGCTTCGGCTACACCTTC.